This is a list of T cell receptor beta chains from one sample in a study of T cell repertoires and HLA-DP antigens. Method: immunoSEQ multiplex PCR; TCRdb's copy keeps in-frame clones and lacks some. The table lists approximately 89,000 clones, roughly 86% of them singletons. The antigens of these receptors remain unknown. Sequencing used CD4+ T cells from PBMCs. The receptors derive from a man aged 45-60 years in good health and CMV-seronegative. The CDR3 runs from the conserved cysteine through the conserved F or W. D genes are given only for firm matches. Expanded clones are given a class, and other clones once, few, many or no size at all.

cdr3_nt: TGTGCCAGCAGTCAAGGGGGCGCGGACTATGGCTACACCTTC
cdr3_aa: CASSQGGADYGYTF
d_call: TRBD1
j_call: TRBJ1-2
v_call: TRBV28
clone_size: -

cdr3_nt: TGTGCCAGCAGTTTCCGGCAGGGGGCGGTAGATACGCAGTATTTT
cdr3_aa: CASSFRQGAVDTQYF
d_call: TRBD1
j_call: TRBJ2-3
v_call: TRBV27
clone_size: -

cdr3_nt: TGTGCCAGCATAGGAGCAGGGGTAGGGACTGAAGCTTTCTTT
cdr3_aa: CASIGAGVGTEAFF
d_call: -
j_call: TRBJ1-1
v_call: TRBV28
clone_size: -

cdr3_nt: TGCAGTGCTAGTTTGGTCACTGAAGCTTTCTTT
cdr3_aa: CSASLVTEAFF
d_call: -
j_call: TRBJ1-1
v_call: TRBV20-1
clone_size: -

cdr3_nt: TGTGCCAGCAGTTTACCCGGGGTTAGCGAGCAGTACTTC
cdr3_aa: CASSLPGVSEQYF
d_call: -
j_call: TRBJ2-7
v_call: TRBV28
clone_size: -

cdr3_nt: TGTGCCAGCAGTCCGGGACAGGGTGGGTATGGCTACACCTTC
cdr3_aa: CASSPGQGGYGYTF
d_call: TRBD1
j_call: TRBJ1-2
v_call: TRBV6-1
clone_size: -

cdr3_nt: TGTGCCACCAGCAGGGGACAGGGCTTCCCTCAGTTCTTC
cdr3_aa: CATSRGQGFPQFF
d_call: TRBD1
j_call: TRBJ2-1
v_call: TRBV15
clone_size: -

cdr3_nt: TGCGCCAGCAGCCAGACGGCCGCCATAACAGGGGGCAGGACTGAAGCTTTCTTT
cdr3_aa: CASSQTAAITGGRTEAFF
d_call: TRBD1
j_call: TRBJ1-1
v_call: TRBV4-1
clone_size: -

cdr3_nt: TGTGCCACCGACAGGGGGTATACGCAGTATTTT
cdr3_aa: CATDRGYTQYF
d_call: TRBD1
j_call: TRBJ2-3
v_call: TRBV25-1
clone_size: few

cdr3_nt: TGTGCCTGGACTAGCGGGGCAGAGACCCAGTACTTC
cdr3_aa: CAWTSGAETQYF
d_call: TRBD2
j_call: TRBJ2-5
v_call: TRBV30
clone_size: -

cdr3_nt: TGTGCCAGCAGTGAATGGCCCTACGAGCAGTACTTC
cdr3_aa: CASSEWPYEQYF
d_call: -
j_call: TRBJ2-7
v_call: TRBV2
clone_size: -

cdr3_nt: TGTGCCAGCAGCCCAACGTCAGGCGCCAACGTCCTGACTTTC
cdr3_aa: CASSPTSGANVLTF
d_call: -
j_call: TRBJ2-6
v_call: TRBV7-9
clone_size: -

cdr3_nt: TGCAGCGTTGCCTGGGACTCCTACGAGCAGTACTTC
cdr3_aa: CSVAWDSYEQYF
d_call: -
j_call: TRBJ2-7
v_call: TRBV29-1
clone_size: -

cdr3_nt: TGTGCCAGCCTCGAGGTAGGGATTAGTAGCAATCAGCCCCAGCATTTT
cdr3_aa: CASLEVGISSNQPQHF
d_call: -
j_call: TRBJ1-5
v_call: TRBV19
clone_size: -

cdr3_nt: TGTGCCAGTAGACACACGAGCACAGATACGCAGTATTTT
cdr3_aa: CASRHTSTDTQYF
d_call: -
j_call: TRBJ2-3
v_call: TRBV19
clone_size: -

cdr3_nt: TGTGCCAGCAGCTCGAGGGGATATAGCAATCAGCCCCAGCATTTT
cdr3_aa: CASSSRGYSNQPQHF
d_call: -
j_call: TRBJ1-5
v_call: TRBV7-2
clone_size: -

cdr3_nt: TGCGCCAGCAGCCAAGTGATGGGACTAGCGGGAGGCACTAGCACAGATACGCAGTATTTT
cdr3_aa: CASSQVMGLAGGTSTDTQYF
d_call: TRBD2
j_call: TRBJ2-3
v_call: TRBV4-3
clone_size: -

cdr3_nt: TGTGCCAGCAGTTACTCCACTTCCTACGAGCAGTACTTC
cdr3_aa: CASSYSTSYEQYF
d_call: -
j_call: TRBJ2-7
v_call: TRBV6-5
clone_size: -

cdr3_nt: TGTGCCAGCAGCTTAGCGATGACGGGAGTTCACGAGCAGTACTTC
cdr3_aa: CASSLAMTGVHEQYF
d_call: -
j_call: TRBJ2-7
v_call: TRBV7-9
clone_size: few

cdr3_nt: TGTGCCAGCAGCTTACTCACCTCCGGGGAGCTGTTTTTT
cdr3_aa: CASSLLTSGELFF
d_call: -
j_call: TRBJ2-2
v_call: TRBV7-6
clone_size: -

cdr3_nt: TGTGCCAGCAGCCCCGGGGGATCCCAGGCCTACGAGCAGTACTTC
cdr3_aa: CASSPGGSQAYEQYF
d_call: -
j_call: TRBJ2-7
v_call: TRBV6-6
clone_size: -

cdr3_nt: TGCGCCAGCAGCCGACTAGCGGGGGGGCCGGGCCAAGAGACCCAGTACTTC
cdr3_aa: CASSRLAGGPGQETQYF
d_call: TRBD2
j_call: TRBJ2-5
v_call: TRBV4-1
clone_size: -

cdr3_nt: TGCGCCAGCAGCTTGGGAGACAGCACAGATACGCAGTATTTT
cdr3_aa: CASSLGDSTDTQYF
d_call: -
j_call: TRBJ2-3
v_call: TRBV5-1
clone_size: -

cdr3_nt: TGTGCCAGCAGTGAGTCCCAGGGGGCAGGGGTAGCTTTCTTT
cdr3_aa: CASSESQGAGVAFF
d_call: TRBD1
j_call: TRBJ1-1
v_call: TRBV6-1
clone_size: -

cdr3_nt: TGTGCCAGCAGCCAGACAGGCGAGCAGTACTTC
cdr3_aa: CASSQTGEQYF
d_call: -
j_call: TRBJ2-7
v_call: TRBV6-6
clone_size: once

cdr3_nt: TGTGCCAGCAGTTCACCCTCGGGAGGGCGCGCGGGAGAGACCCAGTACTTC
cdr3_aa: CASSSPSGGRAGETQYF
d_call: TRBD2
j_call: TRBJ2-5
v_call: TRBV27
clone_size: -

cdr3_nt: TGTGCCTGGACCCTCACCACAGGGACTTCCGAGCAGTACTTC
cdr3_aa: CAWTLTTGTSEQYF
d_call: -
j_call: TRBJ2-7
v_call: TRBV30
clone_size: once

cdr3_nt: TGTGCCAGCAGCTTGGCGGGGAGTTCAGATACGCAGTATTTT
cdr3_aa: CASSLAGSSDTQYF
d_call: -
j_call: TRBJ2-3
v_call: TRBV5-4
clone_size: -

cdr3_nt: TGTGCCAGCAGTGTAGAGCGGGGGACCTCCTACGAGCAGTACTTC
cdr3_aa: CASSVERGTSYEQYF
d_call: TRBD2
j_call: TRBJ2-7
v_call: TRBV6-1
clone_size: -

cdr3_nt: TGTGCCAGCAGTGAAGGACGGGGTTATGGCTACACCTTC
cdr3_aa: CASSEGRGYGYTF
d_call: -
j_call: TRBJ1-2
v_call: TRBV6-1
clone_size: -

cdr3_nt: TGTGCCTGGAGTGTGGGGCCCCGCACCGGGGAGCTGTTTTTT
cdr3_aa: CAWSVGPRTGELFF
d_call: -
j_call: TRBJ2-2
v_call: TRBV30
clone_size: -

cdr3_nt: TGCGCCAGCAGCCAGGGGGACGGTTCCCTCCTAAACTATGGCTACACCTTC
cdr3_aa: CASSQGDGSLLNYGYTF
d_call: TRBD1
j_call: TRBJ1-2
v_call: TRBV5-1
clone_size: -

cdr3_nt: TGTGCCAGCAGTGGACTAGCGGGAGGGCCAACAGATACGCAGTATTTT
cdr3_aa: CASSGLAGGPTDTQYF
d_call: TRBD2
j_call: TRBJ2-3
v_call: TRBV2
clone_size: -

cdr3_nt: TGTGCCAGCAGTAAGACGGCGGGCAATCAGCCCCAGCATTTT
cdr3_aa: CASSKTAGNQPQHF
d_call: -
j_call: TRBJ1-5
v_call: TRBV6-5
clone_size: -

cdr3_nt: TGTGCCAGCTCGGGGGGACTTAATGAAAAACTGTTTTTT
cdr3_aa: CASSGGLNEKLFF
d_call: -
j_call: TRBJ1-4
v_call: TRBV27
clone_size: -

cdr3_nt: TGCGCCAGCAGCCAAGAAATTTCCGTATACGAGCAGTACTTC
cdr3_aa: CASSQEISVYEQYF
d_call: -
j_call: TRBJ2-7
v_call: TRBV4-3
clone_size: -

cdr3_nt: TGTGCCAGCAGTGAAGGAACAGGGGACAATCAGCCCCAGCATTTT
cdr3_aa: CASSEGTGDNQPQHF
d_call: TRBD1
j_call: TRBJ1-5
v_call: TRBV6-1
clone_size: -

cdr3_nt: TGTGCCAGCAGTTTCCAGATGACAGTGGCCTATGGCTACACCTTC
cdr3_aa: CASSFQMTVAYGYTF
d_call: -
j_call: TRBJ1-2
v_call: TRBV28
clone_size: -

cdr3_nt: TGTGCCAGCAGGATGGACAGGGGGAACACCGGGGAGCTGTTTTTT
cdr3_aa: CASRMDRGNTGELFF
d_call: TRBD1
j_call: TRBJ2-2
v_call: TRBV7-2
clone_size: -

cdr3_nt: TGTGCCAGTAAAAAAGGGCAGGGGGCGCGTAATGAGCAGTTCTTC
cdr3_aa: CASKKGQGARNEQFF
d_call: TRBD1
j_call: TRBJ2-1
v_call: TRBV19
clone_size: -

cdr3_nt: TGTGCCAGCAGTCCGGAGAGTAGCACAGATACGCAGTATTTT
cdr3_aa: CASSPESSTDTQYF
d_call: -
j_call: TRBJ2-3
v_call: TRBV6-4
clone_size: few

cdr3_nt: TGTGCCAGCAGCCCCTTAGCGGGGGGTTACAATGAGCAGTTCTTC
cdr3_aa: CASSPLAGGYNEQFF
d_call: TRBD2
j_call: TRBJ2-1
v_call: TRBV5-6
clone_size: -

cdr3_nt: TGTGCCAGCAGCCGTACTTTTACCGGGACAATTTATGGCTACACCTTC
cdr3_aa: CASSRTFTGTIYGYTF
d_call: -
j_call: TRBJ1-2
v_call: TRBV7-2
clone_size: -

cdr3_nt: TGCAGTGCGAGCTCTCCTTTGGAGCAGTACTTC
cdr3_aa: CSASSPLEQYF
d_call: -
j_call: TRBJ2-7
v_call: TRBV20-1
clone_size: -

cdr3_nt: TGTGCCAGCAGTGATTCGGGGGACACCGGGGAGCTGTTTTTT
cdr3_aa: CASSDSGDTGELFF
d_call: -
j_call: TRBJ2-2
v_call: TRBV2
clone_size: -

cdr3_nt: TGTGCCTGGAGTGATGAAGGCGATGAGCAGTTCTTC
cdr3_aa: CAWSDEGDEQFF
d_call: -
j_call: TRBJ2-1
v_call: TRBV30
clone_size: -

cdr3_nt: TGTGCCTGGAACAGCGGGCTCTCTGGGGCCAACGTCCTGACTTTC
cdr3_aa: CAWNSGLSGANVLTF
d_call: -
j_call: TRBJ2-6
v_call: TRBV30
clone_size: -

cdr3_nt: TGTGCCAGCAGACCCGGACAGTCACGCAATCAGCCCCAGCATTTT
cdr3_aa: CASRPGQSRNQPQHF
d_call: -
j_call: TRBJ1-5
v_call: TRBV6-1
clone_size: once

cdr3_nt: TGCGCCAGCAGCCAAGAATTTCGAAGCACCTTTGGGCTTTACAATGAGCAGTTCTTC
cdr3_aa: CASSQEFRSTFGLYNEQFF
d_call: -
j_call: TRBJ2-1
v_call: TRBV4-3
clone_size: -

cdr3_nt: TGTGCCAGCAGCTTTGTAGCGGGGGCCGGCACAGATACGCAGTATTTT
cdr3_aa: CASSFVAGAGTDTQYF
d_call: TRBD2
j_call: TRBJ2-3
v_call: TRBV5-6
clone_size: -

cdr3_nt: TGCGCCAGCAGCCAAGACGGTGCAGGGTCGGCGAGTACCATATATTTT
cdr3_aa: CASSQDGAGSASTIYF
d_call: -
j_call: TRBJ1-3
v_call: TRBV4-3
clone_size: -

cdr3_nt: TGCGCCAGCAGCTGGACAGAGAGCTCCTATAATTCACCCCTCCACTTT
cdr3_aa: CASSWTESSYNSPLHF
d_call: -
j_call: TRBJ1-6
v_call: TRBV5-1
clone_size: -

cdr3_nt: TGTGCCAGCAGCGGCGTAGGATCCTGGGATCAGCCCCAGCATTTT
cdr3_aa: CASSGVGSWDQPQHF
d_call: -
j_call: TRBJ1-5
v_call: TRBV9
clone_size: once

cdr3_nt: TGTGCCAGCTCGACACTTCCACGGAGCGGGAGTAGGGATGAGCAGTTCTTC
cdr3_aa: CASSTLPRSGSRDEQFF
d_call: TRBD2
j_call: TRBJ2-1
v_call: TRBV18
clone_size: -

cdr3_nt: TGTGCCAGCAGCTCACAGGGAAGTGGCACTGAAGCTTTCTTT
cdr3_aa: CASSSQGSGTEAFF
d_call: -
j_call: TRBJ1-1
v_call: TRBV7-9
clone_size: -